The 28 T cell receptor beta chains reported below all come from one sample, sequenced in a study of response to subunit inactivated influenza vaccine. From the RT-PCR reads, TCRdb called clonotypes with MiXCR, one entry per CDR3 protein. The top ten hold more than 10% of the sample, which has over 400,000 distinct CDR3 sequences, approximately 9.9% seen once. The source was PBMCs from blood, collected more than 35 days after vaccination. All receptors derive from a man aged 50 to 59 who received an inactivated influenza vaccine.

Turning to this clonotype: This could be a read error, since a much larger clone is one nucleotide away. The CDR3 DNA reads as TGCGCCAGCAGCGCAGGGGTCTCCGCTAGCTATGGCTACACCTTC. Protein: CASSAGVSASYGYTF. The V gene is TRBV5-1, the J gene TRBJ1-2; tentatively, D is TRBD1 (6 bases). CDR3 length: 15 residues. Germline V lookup: CDR1 SGHRS, CDR2 YFSETQ. Between the trimmed V and J ends, which lost 4 bases and 4 bases, there was a span of 17 bases.

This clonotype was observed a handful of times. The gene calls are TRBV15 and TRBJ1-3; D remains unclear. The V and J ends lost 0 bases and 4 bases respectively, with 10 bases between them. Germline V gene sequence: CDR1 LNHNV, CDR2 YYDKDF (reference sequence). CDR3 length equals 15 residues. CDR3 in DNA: TGTGCCACCAGCAGAGATGGGCGACACGGAAACACCATATATTTT. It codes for CATSRDGRHGNTIYF.

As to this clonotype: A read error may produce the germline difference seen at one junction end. CDR3 residues: CASSLEIARSTDTQCF. CDR3 nucleotides: TGCGCCAGCAGCTTGGAAATAGCGCGATCTACAGATACGCAGTGTTTT. The gene calls are TRBV5-1 and TRBJ2-3; tentatively, D is TRBD2 (5 bases). The length of the CDR3 is 16 residues. CDR1 and CDR2 from the germline V gene are SGHRS and YFSETQ.

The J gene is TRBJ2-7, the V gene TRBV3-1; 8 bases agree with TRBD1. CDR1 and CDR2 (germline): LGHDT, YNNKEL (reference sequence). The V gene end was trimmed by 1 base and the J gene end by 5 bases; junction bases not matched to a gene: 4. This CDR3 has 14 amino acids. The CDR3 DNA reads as TGTGCCAGCAGCCAAGGGACAGGGTGGAACGAGCAGTACTTC. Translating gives CASSQGTGWNEQYF.

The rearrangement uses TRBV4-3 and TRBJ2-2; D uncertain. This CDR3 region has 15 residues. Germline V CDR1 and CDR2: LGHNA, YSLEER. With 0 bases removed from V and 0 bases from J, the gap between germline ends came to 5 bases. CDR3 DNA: TGCGCCAGCAGCCAAGATAATCCGAACACCGGGGAGCTGTTTTTT. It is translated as CASSQDNPNTGELFF.

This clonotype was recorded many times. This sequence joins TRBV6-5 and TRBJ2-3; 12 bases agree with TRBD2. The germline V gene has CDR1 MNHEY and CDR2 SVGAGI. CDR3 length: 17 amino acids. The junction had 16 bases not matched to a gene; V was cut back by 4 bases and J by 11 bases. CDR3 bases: TGTGCCAGCAGTTCCGGGACTAGCGGGCTCTCCCCTTTTGGGCAGTATTTT. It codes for CASSSGTSGLSPFGQYF.

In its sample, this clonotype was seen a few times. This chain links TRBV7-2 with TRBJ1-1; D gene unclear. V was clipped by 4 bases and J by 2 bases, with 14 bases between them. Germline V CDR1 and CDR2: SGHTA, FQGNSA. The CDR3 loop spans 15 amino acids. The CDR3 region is CASSSVHGVNTEAFF. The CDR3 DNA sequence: TGTGCCAGCAGCTCAGTACATGGGGTAAACACTGAAGCTTTCTTT.

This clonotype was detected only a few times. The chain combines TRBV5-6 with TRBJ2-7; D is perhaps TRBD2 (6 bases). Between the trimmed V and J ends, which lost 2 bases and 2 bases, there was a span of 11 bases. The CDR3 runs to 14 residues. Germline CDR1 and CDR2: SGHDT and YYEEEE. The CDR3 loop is CASSFGGATYEQYF. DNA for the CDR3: TGTGCCAGCAGCTTCGGCGGGGCGACCTACGAGCAGTACTTC. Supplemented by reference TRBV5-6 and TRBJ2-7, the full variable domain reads DAGVTQSPTHLIKTRGQQVTLRCSPKSGHDTVSWYQQALGQGPQFIFQYYEEEERQRGNFPDRFSGHQFPNYSSELNVNALLLGDSALYLCASSFGGATYEQYFGPGTRLTVT.

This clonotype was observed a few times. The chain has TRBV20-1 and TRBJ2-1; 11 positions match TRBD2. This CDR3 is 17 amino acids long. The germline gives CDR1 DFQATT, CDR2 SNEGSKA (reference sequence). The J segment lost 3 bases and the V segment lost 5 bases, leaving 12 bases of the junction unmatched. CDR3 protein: CSALSTLTSGDYNEQFF. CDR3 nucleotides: TGCAGTGCTTTGAGTACCCTGACTAGCGGGGACTACAATGAGCAGTTCTTC.

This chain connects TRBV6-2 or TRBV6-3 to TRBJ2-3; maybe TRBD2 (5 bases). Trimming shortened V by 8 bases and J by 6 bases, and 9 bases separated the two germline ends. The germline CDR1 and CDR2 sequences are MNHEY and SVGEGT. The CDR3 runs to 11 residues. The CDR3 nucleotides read TGTGCCAGCGCCCCGGGGGATACGCAGTATTTT. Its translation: CASAPGDTQYF.

The CDR3 protein is CASSQAAIWDTYSYEQYF. The CDR3 DNA is TGTGCCAGCAGCCAAGCCGCGATATGGGACACATACTCCTACGAGCAGTACTTC. The chain couples TRBV4-2 to TRBJ2-7, with D tentatively TRBD1 (6 bases). The CDR3 runs to 18 residues. V lost 1 base and J lost 0, with 19 bases in between. Germline lookup yields CDR1 LGHNA and CDR2 YNFKEQ.

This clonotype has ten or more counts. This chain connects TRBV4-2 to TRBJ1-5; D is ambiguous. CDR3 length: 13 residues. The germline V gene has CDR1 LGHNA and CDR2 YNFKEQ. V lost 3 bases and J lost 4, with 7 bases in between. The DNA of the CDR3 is TGTGCCAGCAGCCAGCAGTGGAATCAGCCCCAGCATTTT. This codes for CASSQQWNQPQHF.

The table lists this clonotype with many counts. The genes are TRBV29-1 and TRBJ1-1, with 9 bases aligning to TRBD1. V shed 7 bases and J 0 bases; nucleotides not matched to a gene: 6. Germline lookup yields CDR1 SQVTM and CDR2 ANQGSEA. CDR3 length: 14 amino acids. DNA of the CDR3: TGCAGCGGTAGAGGGACAGGGATGAACACTGAAGCTTTCTTT. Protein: CSGRGTGMNTEAFF.

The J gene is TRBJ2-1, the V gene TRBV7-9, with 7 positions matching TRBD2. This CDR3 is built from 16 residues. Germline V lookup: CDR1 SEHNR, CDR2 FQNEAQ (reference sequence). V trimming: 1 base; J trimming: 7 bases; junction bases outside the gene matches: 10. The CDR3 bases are TGTGCCAGCAGCTTAGTCCGATCTAGCGGTGGGAATGAGCAGTTCTTC. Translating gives CASSLVRSSGGNEQFF.

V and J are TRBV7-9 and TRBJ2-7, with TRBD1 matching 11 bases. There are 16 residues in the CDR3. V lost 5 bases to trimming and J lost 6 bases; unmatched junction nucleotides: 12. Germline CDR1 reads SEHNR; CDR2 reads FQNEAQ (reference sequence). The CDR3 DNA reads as TGTGCCAGCAGCCCTAAGGGGACAGGGGGAATCTTCGAGCAGTACTTC. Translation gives CASSPKGTGGIFEQYF.

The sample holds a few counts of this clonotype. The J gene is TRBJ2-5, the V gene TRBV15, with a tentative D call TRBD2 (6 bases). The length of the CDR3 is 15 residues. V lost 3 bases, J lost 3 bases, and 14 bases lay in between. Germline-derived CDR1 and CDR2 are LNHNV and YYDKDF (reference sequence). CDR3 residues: CATSSSRDSEETQYF. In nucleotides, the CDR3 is TGTGCCACCAGCAGCTCTCGGGACTCAGAAGAGACCCAGTACTTC.

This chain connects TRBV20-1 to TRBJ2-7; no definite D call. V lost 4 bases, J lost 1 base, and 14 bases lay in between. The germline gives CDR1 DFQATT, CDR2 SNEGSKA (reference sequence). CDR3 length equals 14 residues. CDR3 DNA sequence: TGCAGTGCTAATGAGAGCGAAGGGTCCTACGAGCAGTACTTC. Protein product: CSANESEGSYEQYF.

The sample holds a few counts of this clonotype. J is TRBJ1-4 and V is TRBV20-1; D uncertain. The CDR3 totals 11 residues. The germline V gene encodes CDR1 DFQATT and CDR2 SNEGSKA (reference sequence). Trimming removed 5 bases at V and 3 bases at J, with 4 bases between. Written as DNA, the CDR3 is TGCAGTGCTCGGGCTAATGAAAAACTGTTTTTT. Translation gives CSARANEKLFF.

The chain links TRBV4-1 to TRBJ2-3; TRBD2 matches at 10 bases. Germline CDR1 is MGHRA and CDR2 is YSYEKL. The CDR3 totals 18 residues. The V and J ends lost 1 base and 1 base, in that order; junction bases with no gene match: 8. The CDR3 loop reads CASSQGTSGDTRTDTQYF. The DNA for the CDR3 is TGCGCCAGCAGCCAAGGGACTAGCGGCGACACCCGCACAGATACGCAGTATTTT.

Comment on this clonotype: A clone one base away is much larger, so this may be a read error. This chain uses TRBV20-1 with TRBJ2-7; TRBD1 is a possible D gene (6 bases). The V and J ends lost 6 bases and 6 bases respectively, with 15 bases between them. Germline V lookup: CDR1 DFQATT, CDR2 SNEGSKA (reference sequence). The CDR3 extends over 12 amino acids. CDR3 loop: CSALKTGSEQYF. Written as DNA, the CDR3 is TGCAGTGCCTTAAAAACAGGGAGCGAGCAGTACTTC.

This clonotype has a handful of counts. The CDR3 coding sequence is TGTGCCAGCAGTTACACAGGGTCTTCCTACGAGCAGTACTTC. The encoded protein is CASSYTGSSYEQYF. This sequence joins TRBV6-5 and TRBJ2-7; possible D gene TRBD1, 6 bases. This CDR3 comprises 14 residues. CDR1 MNHEY and CDR2 SVGAGI come from the germline V gene. Between the trimmed V and J ends, which lost 2 bases and 1 base, there was a span of 9 bases.

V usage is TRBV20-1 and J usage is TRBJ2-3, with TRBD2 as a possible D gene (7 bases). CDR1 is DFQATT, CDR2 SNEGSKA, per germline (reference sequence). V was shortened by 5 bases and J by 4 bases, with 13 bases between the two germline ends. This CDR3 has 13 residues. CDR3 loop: CSALRGAPDTQYF. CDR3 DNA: TGCAGTGCTTTACGGGGGGCTCCAGATACGCAGTATTTT.

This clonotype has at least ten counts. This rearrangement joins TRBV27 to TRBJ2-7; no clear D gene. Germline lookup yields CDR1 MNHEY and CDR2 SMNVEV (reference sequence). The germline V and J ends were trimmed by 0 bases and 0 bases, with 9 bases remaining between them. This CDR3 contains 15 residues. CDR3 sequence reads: CASSLSARISYEQYF. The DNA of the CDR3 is TGTGCCAGCAGTTTATCTGCCAGGATCTCCTACGAGCAGTACTTC.

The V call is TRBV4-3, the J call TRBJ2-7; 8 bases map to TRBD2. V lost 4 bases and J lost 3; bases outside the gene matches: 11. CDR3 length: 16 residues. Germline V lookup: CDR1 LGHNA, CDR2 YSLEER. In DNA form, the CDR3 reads TGCGCCAGCAGCCCCTATAAGGGGCGGGAGGTCTACGAGCAGTACTTC. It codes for CASSPYKGREVYEQYF.

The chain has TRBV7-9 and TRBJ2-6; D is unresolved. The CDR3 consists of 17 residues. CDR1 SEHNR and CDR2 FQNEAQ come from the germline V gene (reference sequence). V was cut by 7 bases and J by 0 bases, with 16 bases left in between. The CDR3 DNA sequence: TGTGCCAGCACCACAATCCCCGACAACTCTGGGGCCAACGTCCTGACTTTC. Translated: CASTTIPDNSGANVLTF.

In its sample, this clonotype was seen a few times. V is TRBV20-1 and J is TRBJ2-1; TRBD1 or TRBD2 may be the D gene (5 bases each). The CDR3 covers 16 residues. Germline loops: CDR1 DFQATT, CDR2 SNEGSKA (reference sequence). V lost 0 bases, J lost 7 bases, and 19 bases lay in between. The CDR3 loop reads CSAREVARASGNEQFF. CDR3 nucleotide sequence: TGCAGTGCTAGAGAAGTGGCCAGGGCCTCGGGGAATGAGCAGTTCTTC.

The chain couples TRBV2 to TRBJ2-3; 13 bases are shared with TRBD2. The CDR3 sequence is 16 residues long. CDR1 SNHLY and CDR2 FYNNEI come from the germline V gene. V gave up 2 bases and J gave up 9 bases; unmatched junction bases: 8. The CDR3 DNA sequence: TGTGCCAGCAGTGAACTAACTAGCGGGGGGGCTGACACGCAGTATTTT. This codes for CASSELTSGGADTQYF.

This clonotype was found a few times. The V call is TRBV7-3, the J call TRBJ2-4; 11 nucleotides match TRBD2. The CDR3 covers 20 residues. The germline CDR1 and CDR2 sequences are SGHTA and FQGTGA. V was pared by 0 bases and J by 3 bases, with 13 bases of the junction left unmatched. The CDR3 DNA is TGTGCCAGCAGCTTAACTTGGCGACTAGCGGGGCCCCGTGTCAAAAACATTCAGTACTTC. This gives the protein CASSLTWRLAGPRVKNIQYF.